This passage covers 21 T cell receptor beta chains from one sample sequenced in a study of CD4 T cells in relation to SARS-CoV-2 and coronaviruses. TCRdb keeps only in-frame clones here, not all; method: immunoSEQ multiplex PCR. The top ten hold about 0.14% of the sample, which has around 69,000 clones, about 95% seen once. CD4+ T cells from unexposed donors were obtained before the COVID-19 pandemic (2011-2018). The sequenced material came from naive CD4+ T cells from PBMCs. As to subset: naive CD4+ T cells isolated by negative enrichment. The receptors were sampled from a human donor in good health.

The genes are TRBV3-1 (or the pseudogene TRBV3-2) and TRBJ2-7, with D uncertain. Trimming took 4 bases from V and 2 from J, leaving 9 bases between them. The CDR3 totals 13 residues. Germline CDR1 is LGHDT and CDR2 is YNNKEL (reference sequence). Written as DNA, the CDR3 is TGTGCCAGCAGCCTAGAAGGGCCCTACGAGCAGTACTTC. The encoded protein is CASSLEGPYEQYF.

Concerning this clone itself: Other DNA sequences in the same sample also yield this CDR3. The rearrangement joins TRBV18 to TRBJ1-1; 7 nucleotides align to TRBD1. Germline V gives CDR1 KGHSH, CDR2 LQKENI. Unmatched junction bases numbered 1, after V lost 3 bases and J lost 0 bases. The CDR3 has 14 amino acids. CDR3 coding DNA: TGTGCCAGCTCACCCACAGGGGTGAACACTGAAGCTTTCTTT. It codes for CASSPTGVNTEAFF.

The rearrangement links TRBV6-1 to TRBJ2-1, with 10 positions matching TRBD2. The CDR3 is made up of 15 amino acids. Germline CDR1 MNHNS, CDR2 SASEGT. V lost 2 bases to trimming and J lost 7 bases; unmatched junction nucleotides: 5. The CDR3 here is CASSEPSGSHNEQFF. The CDR3 DNA reads TGTGCCAGCAGTGAACCTAGCGGGAGTCATAATGAGCAGTTCTTC.

This chain joins TRBV7-3 and TRBJ2-2; 7 bases are shared with TRBD2. Looked up from germline, CDR1 is SGHTA and CDR2 is FQGTGA. V lost 4 bases and J lost 4; bases outside the gene matches: 6. The CDR3 spans 15 residues. CDR3 coding DNA: TGTGCCAGCAGCTCAAGCGGGACCCCCACCGGGGAGCTGTTTTTT. Translating gives CASSSSGTPTGELFF. Full variable domain (remainder filled in from reference TRBV7-3 and TRBJ2-2): GAGVSQTPSNKVTEKGKYVELRCDPISGHTALYWYRQSLGQGPEFLIYFQGTGAADDSGLPNDRFFAVRPEGSVSTLKIQRTERGDSAVYLCASSSSGTPTGELFFGEGSRLTVL.

The J gene is TRBJ1-1, the V gene TRBV9; the D is unclear. CDR1 SGDLS and CDR2 YYNGEE come from the germline V gene. The CDR3 is 15 residues long. The V and J ends lost 2 bases and 1 base respectively, with 12 bases between them. CDR3 bases: TGTGCCAGCAGCGTCAGTAGGACGGCGAACACTGAAGCTTTCTTT. Translating it yields CASSVSRTANTEAFF.

The chain employs TRBV2 and TRBJ2-3; TRBD2 matches 10 bases. Per the germline V gene, CDR1 is SNHLY and CDR2 is FYNNEI. This CDR3 contains 18 residues. The V segment lost 2 bases and the J segment 4 bases; nucleotides outside the gene matches: 12. CDR3: CASSENPLAGDLPDTQYF. CDR3 sequence (DNA): TGTGCCAGCAGTGAAAACCCGCTAGCGGGAGATCTCCCAGATACGCAGTATTTT.

The chain recombines TRBV9 with TRBJ1-1; no definite D call. The CDR3 consists of 14 residues. Trimming removed 2 bases from V and 5 bases from J, with 13 bases in between. CDR1 SGDLS and CDR2 YYNGEE come from the germline V gene. This CDR3 is CASSVGTIQTEAFF. CDR3 nucleotides: TGTGCCAGCAGCGTTGGTACTATACAAACTGAAGCTTTCTTT. The whole variable domain, filled in from reference TRBV9 and TRBJ1-1, reads DSGVTQTPKHLITATGQRVTLRCSPRSGDLSVYWYQQSLDQGLQFLIQYYNGEERAKGNILERFSAQQFPDLHSELNLSSLELGDSALYFCASSVGTIQTEAFFGQGTRLTVV.

The rearrangement links TRBV11-2 to TRBJ2-7, with 9 bases fitting TRBD2. In germline, CDR1 is SGHAT, CDR2 FQNNGV. The CDR3 runs 16 residues. The ends lost 1 base at V and 3 bases at J; junction bases unmatched: 7. CDR3 in amino acids: CASSLATPREGYEQYF. The CDR3 DNA reads TGTGCCAGCAGCTTAGCAACCCCGCGGGAGGGCTACGAGCAGTACTTC. Using reference TRBV11-2 and TRBJ2-7 for the parts outside the CDR3, the full variable domain is EAGVAQSPRYKIIEKRQSVAFWCNPISGHATLYWYQQILGQGPKLLIQFQNNGVVDDSQLPKDRFSAERLKGVDSTLKIQPAKLEDSAVYLCASSLATPREGYEQYFGPGTRLTVT.

The chain uses TRBV28 and TRBJ2-5; TRBD1 matches at 8 bases. The germline CDR1 and CDR2 sequences are MDHEN and SYDVKM. V shed 5 bases, J shed 2 bases, and the junction held 10 bases outside the gene matches. The CDR3 length is 16 residues. The CDR3 here is CASSGAGTGQQETQYF. CDR3 nucleotide sequence: TGTGCCAGCAGTGGCGCCGGGACAGGTCAACAAGAGACCCAGTACTTC.

The CDR3 coding sequence is TGTGCCAGCAGCCTCAATGTGGAGCAGTACTTC. Its protein product is CASSLNVEQYF. V and J are TRBV3-1 (or the pseudogene TRBV3-2) and TRBJ2-7; no firm D call. Trimming took 4 bases from V and 7 from J, leaving 8 bases between them. The germline V gene has CDR1 LGHDT and CDR2 YNNKEL (reference sequence). The CDR3 totals 11 residues.

This sequence joins TRBV2 and TRBJ2-3; 7 nucleotides line up with TRBD1. The CDR3 runs to 16 residues. The germline V gene encodes CDR1 SNHLY and CDR2 FYNNEI. J gave up 0 bases and V 7 bases, and 10 bases lay outside the gene matches. CDR3 sequence: CASKWARQGSTDTQYF. The CDR3 nucleotides are TGTGCCAGCAAATGGGCGAGACAGGGAAGCACAGATACGCAGTATTTT.

The chain couples TRBV28 to TRBJ1-6; D is uncertain. Germline V CDR1 and CDR2: MDHEN, SYDVKM. The germline V and J ends were trimmed by 6 bases and 7 bases, with 16 bases remaining between them. CDR3 length: 15 residues. In DNA, the CDR3 is TGTGCCAGCAGGACCCGACCGGTCGACAATTCACCCCTCCACTTT. Encoded protein: CASRTRPVDNSPLHF.

The chain carries TRBV5-1 and TRBJ2-5; D is uncertain. The germline V gene encodes CDR1 SGHRS and CDR2 YFSETQ. Trimming shortened V by 0 bases and J by 4 bases, and 7 bases separated the two germline ends. The CDR3 length is 13 residues. The CDR3, as DNA: TGCGCCAGCAGCTTGGCTGGGTTAGAGACCCAGTACTTC. Its translation is CASSLAGLETQYF.

This clone appeared once. V and J are TRBV7-9 and TRBJ2-3; D gene uncertain. The CDR3 runs to 11 residues. Trimming removed 2 bases at V and 5 bases at J, with 2 bases between. The germline V gene encodes CDR1 SEHNR and CDR2 FQNEAQ (reference sequence). CDR3 DNA: TGTGCCAGCAGCTTAATAGATACGCAGTATTTT. The encoded protein is CASSLIDTQYF.

The chain couples TRBV27 to TRBJ2-5; D remains ambiguous. The V and J ends lost 5 bases and 0 bases respectively, with 4 bases between them. The length of the CDR3 is 12 residues. Germline loops: CDR1 MNHEY, CDR2 SMNVEV (reference sequence). This CDR3 is CASSRNQETQYF. Here the CDR3 DNA reads TGTGCCAGCAGTAGAAACCAAGAGACCCAGTACTTC.

The CDR3 nucleotides read TGTGCCAGTAGTATATTATTCAGAACCCCCAACACTGAAGCTTTCTTT. Amino acid sequence: CASSILFRTPNTEAFF. The chain carries TRBV19 and TRBJ1-1, with unresolved D. CDR1 LNHDA and CDR2 SQIVND come from the germline V gene (reference sequence). The ends were cut back, 2 bases at V and 2 bases at J, with 15 bases in the middle. There are 16 residues in the CDR3.

The genes are TRBV14 and TRBJ2-2, with D tentatively TRBD1 (5 bases). Trimming shortened V by 3 bases and J by 4 bases, and 12 bases separated the two germline ends. The length of the CDR3 is 15 residues. Germline V gene data show CDR1 as SGHDN and CDR2 as FVKESK. This CDR3 reads CASSHRAGSTGELFF. For the CDR3, the DNA is TGTGCCAGCAGCCACAGGGCCGGTAGCACCGGGGAGCTGTTTTTT.

The chain combines TRBV5-1 with TRBJ1-3, with D possibly TRBD1 on 5 matching bases. CDR1 and CDR2 (germline): SGHRS, YFSETQ. The CDR3 covers 17 residues. V was shortened by 0 bases and J by 2 bases, with 15 bases between the two germline ends. CDR3 DNA: TGCGCCAGCAGCTTGGGGGTGCCGGGGGTAACTGGAAACACCATATATTTT. Translated: CASSLGVPGVTGNTIYF.

The chain employs TRBV5-1 and TRBJ2-1; 12 bases match TRBD1. V was pared by 3 bases and J by 9 bases, with 7 bases of the junction left unmatched. Germline-derived CDR1 and CDR2 are SGHRS and YFSETQ. The length of the CDR3 is 15 residues. The CDR3 DNA sequence: TGCGCCAGCAGCTCGGGACAGGGGGCTATCGGTGAGCAGTTCTTC. Amino acid sequence: CASSSGQGAIGEQFF. Full variable domain (missing parts from reference TRBV5-1 and TRBJ2-1): KAGVTQTPRYLIKTRGQQVTLSCSPISGHRSVSWYQQTPGQGLQFLFEYFSETQRNKGNFPGRFSGRQFSNSRSEMNVSTLELGDSALYLCASSSGQGAIGEQFFGPGTRLTVL.

This rearrangement joins TRBV6-5 to TRBJ1-2; 7 bases agree with TRBD1. The CDR3 loop spans 13 amino acids. V gave up 4 bases and J gave up 8 bases; unmatched junction bases: 7. CDR1 and CDR2 (germline): MNHEY, SVGAGI. CDR3 amino acids: CASSLTGARGYTF. The CDR3 nucleotides read TGTGCCAGCAGTTTAACAGGGGCACGCGGCTACACCTTC.

This clone was counted a single time. This rearrangement joins TRBV12-5 to TRBJ2-5, with unresolved D. V lost 0 bases, J lost 1 base, and 15 bases lay in between. The germline gives CDR1 LGHNT, CDR2 FRNRAP. The CDR3 extends over 17 amino acids. The CDR3 reads CASGLVPWADRQETQYF. CDR3 nucleotide sequence: TGTGCTAGTGGTTTGGTACCCTGGGCAGACCGCCAAGAGACCCAGTACTTC.